This TCR beta chain was observed in a study of regulatory T cells in long-lasting Graves disease. Arm-PCR of CDR3 regions and iRepertoire HTBI primers were used to build TCR beta libraries. TCRdb used MiXCR to reprocess the multiplex PCR reads, holding one entry per CDR3 protein. The table lists 310,000 or so distinct CDR3 sequences, 20% to 25% of them singletons, with roughly three fifths in the top ten. A few counts support this clonotype. Time point given: persistent/refractory GD, antithyroid drugs over 5 years with positive TRAb. PBMC-derived RNA was used for the TCR library. This clonotype was obtained from a female donor with Graves disease. Sample: peripheral blood mononuclear cells (PBMCs), taken when the disease was refractory, from a patient treated with antithyroid drugs.

CDR3 DNA: TGTGCCAGCAGCCCAAGCGGGATAGTCAACTACAATGAGCAGTTCTTC. This encodes CASSPSGIVNYNEQFF. The V and J genes are TRBV7-9 and TRBJ2-1; 7 bases map to TRBD2. V lost 5 bases, J lost 3 bases, and 10 bases stayed unmatched. Germline CDR1 and CDR2: SEHNR and FQNEAQ (reference sequence). CDR3 length equals 16 residues. The variable domain in full, completed from reference TRBV7-9 and TRBJ2-1, reads DTGVSQNPRHKITKRGQNVTFRCDPISEHNRLYWYRQTLGQGPEFLTYFQNEAQLEKSRLLSDRFSAERPKGSFSTLEIQRTEQGDSAMYLCASSPSGIVNYNEQFFGPGTRLTVL.